This T cell receptor beta chain originates from a study of brain T cells in children with intractable seizures. Study results and caveats: Pre-surgery blood may have been undersampled, hiding some clones.

Assay: immunoSEQ multiplex PCR; the TCRdb copy retains only in-frame clones and omits some. The top ten clones hold roughly 6% of a sample with 340,000 or so clones, over 85% of them seen once. About this clone itself: Its antigen is as yet unknown.

Time point defined: blood from clinic visit 5 months post-surgery; TSC patient then seizure free. Only cases whose brain tissue showed the highest T cell transcript signatures were sequenced. CDR1 and CDR2 from the germline V gene are SGHAT and FQNNGV. This CDR3 region has 15 residues. The ends were cut back, 3 bases at V and 4 bases at J, with 15 bases in the middle. This clonotype was obtained from a boy in the first two years of life with tuberous sclerosis and intractable seizures. V gene TRBV11-2 combines with J gene TRBJ1-2; D is uncertain. The sample here was peripheral blood, taken about 5 months after surgery. The CDR3 coding sequence is TGTGCCAGCAGCTTGACCGCGGACCGGGCCTATGGCTACACCTTC. Its protein product is CASSLTADRAYGYTF.